The next 2 T cell receptor beta chains were all read from a single sample in a study of CD8 T cells in ankylosing spondylitis. TCRdb re-derived calls from the 5' RACE reads in MiXCR, one entry per CDR3 protein. The sample holds around 210,000 distinct CDR3 sequences, roughly 8.2% seen once. Specimen: blood, either unsorted or a sorted T cell fraction (not recorded which). The receptors derive from a female donor with ankylosing spondylitis or in good health (not recorded which).

This clonotype appeared many times. The rearrangement uses TRBV11-2 and TRBJ2-3, with TRBD1 matching over 7 bases. V dropped 1 base and J dropped 5; count of bases not matched to a gene: 6. The CDR3 loop spans 15 amino acids. Germline CDR1 reads SGHAT; CDR2 reads FQNNGV. CDR3 loop: CASSLADRLKDTQYF. For the CDR3, the DNA is TGTGCCAGCAGCTTAGCGGACAGGCTTAAAGATACGCAGTATTTT.

This clonotype was counted only a few times. A clone one base away is much larger, so this may be a read error. The chain joins TRBV6-2 or TRBV6-3 to TRBJ1-1, with D possibly being TRBD1 (5 bases). CDR1 is MNHEY and CDR2 is SVGEGT in the germline V gene. The CDR3 is 17 residues long. CDR3: CVSSRGRRIFTGTEAFF. CDR3 sequence (DNA): TGTGTCAGCAGCCGGGGACGCCGAATATTCACGGGCACTGAAGCTTTCTTT.